This T cell receptor beta chain comes out of a study of blood T cell repertoires in COVID-19 (dated by TCRdb to about 2020). Regarding the study in general: The collaborator samples originated in the United States, Italy and Spain and spanned the acute and convalescent phases of COVID-19. The prospective study material was composed of cDNA or gDNA derived from T cells, B-cell-depleted T cells, or PBMCs. Subjects who had been exposed to COVID-19, were actively infected with it, or had recovered from it provided the deeply sampled blood TCRbeta repertoires that made up the dataset. A de-identified subject ID, COVID-19 status, age in years and sex were almost always included in the sample metadata. Samples were obtained from the ongoing ImmuneRACE study (first 160 participants) and from approximately 1,200 subjects provided by 6 global collaborators. A freely available public database, intended as a resource for researchers studying the immune response to SARS-CoV-2, is where the repertoires were released. Where available, HLA class I and class II types were taken from metadata supplied by the sample provider and were not determined by assay-based typing.

CDR1 and CDR2 were assigned from the germline V gene as SGHRS and YFSETQ. The CDR3 covers 17 residues, taking in both the cysteine and the phenylalanine. Of all the DNA, just the CDR3 is kept, 51 bases in frame from base 1. V is cut back by 4 bases and J by 5 bases, with 8 bases in the junction unmatched. Each collaborating institution followed its own protocols to collect whole blood in K2EDTA tubes. For TCRbeta analysis, collaborator samples were shipped as frozen whole blood, as isolated PBMCs, or as DNA extracted from either sample type. Findings and caveats that apply to the study as a whole: The quantity of clinical and demographic metadata differed by source and by participant and was supplied without curation.

Regarding this clone: The antigen this receptor binds is unknown. Within one base of it there is no much larger clone, and no base qualities were kept.

The immunoSEQ Assay, a bias-controlled multiplex PCR, was used to amplify TCRbeta CDR3 regions from genomic DNA. On the study's bioinformatics: The number of nucleated cells in each sample was estimated from the amplification of reference gene primers within the assay. To quantify the absolute abundance of each unique TCRbeta CDR3 rearrangement, sequence reads were collapsed and filtered. For each sample, productive Simpson clonality was calculated as the square root of Simpson's diversity index over productive rearrangements. TCRdb provides this immuneACCESS table in a form limited to in-frame rearrangements. Some clones are lacking; in checked studies, under half of them reflect an unresolved V gene, and why the rest are absent is not known. D and trimming come from the DNA, and the V and J calls and clone size come from that table. Recorded for this sample are around 50,000 clones; more than 70% of them occurred a single time. In total, the top ten clones hold over 8.5% of the sample.

Sample: peripheral blood. The chain joins TRBV5-1 to TRBJ2-3, with TRBD2 matching 15 junction bases. The sequence derives from a man aged 45-65 years with active COVID-19. The encoded CDR3 is CASSPGTSGGKLDTQYF. The nucleotides read TGCGCCAGCAGCCCCGGGACTAGCGGGGGGAAACTAGATACGCAGTATTTT.